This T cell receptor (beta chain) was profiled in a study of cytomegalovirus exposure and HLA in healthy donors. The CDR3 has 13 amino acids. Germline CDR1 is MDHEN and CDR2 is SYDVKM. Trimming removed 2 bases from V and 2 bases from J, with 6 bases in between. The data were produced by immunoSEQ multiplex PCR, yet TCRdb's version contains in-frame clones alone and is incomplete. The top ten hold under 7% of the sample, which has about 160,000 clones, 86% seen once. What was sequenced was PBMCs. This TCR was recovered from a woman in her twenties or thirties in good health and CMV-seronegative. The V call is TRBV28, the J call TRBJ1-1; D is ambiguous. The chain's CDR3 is CASSLRFNTEAFF. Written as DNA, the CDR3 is TGTGCCAGCAGTTTAAGGTTTAACACTGAAGCTTTCTTT.